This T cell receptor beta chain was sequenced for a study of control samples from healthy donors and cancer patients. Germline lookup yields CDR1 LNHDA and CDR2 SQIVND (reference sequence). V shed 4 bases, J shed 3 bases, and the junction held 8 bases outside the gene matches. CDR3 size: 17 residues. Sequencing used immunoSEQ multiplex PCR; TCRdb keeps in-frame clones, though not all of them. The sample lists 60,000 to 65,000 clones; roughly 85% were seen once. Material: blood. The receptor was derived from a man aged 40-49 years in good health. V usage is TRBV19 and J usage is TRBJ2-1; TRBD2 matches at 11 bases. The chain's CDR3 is CASSRRALAGDYNEQFF. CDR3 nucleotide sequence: TGTGCCAGTAGTAGGAGGGCACTAGCGGGAGACTACAATGAGCAGTTCTTC.